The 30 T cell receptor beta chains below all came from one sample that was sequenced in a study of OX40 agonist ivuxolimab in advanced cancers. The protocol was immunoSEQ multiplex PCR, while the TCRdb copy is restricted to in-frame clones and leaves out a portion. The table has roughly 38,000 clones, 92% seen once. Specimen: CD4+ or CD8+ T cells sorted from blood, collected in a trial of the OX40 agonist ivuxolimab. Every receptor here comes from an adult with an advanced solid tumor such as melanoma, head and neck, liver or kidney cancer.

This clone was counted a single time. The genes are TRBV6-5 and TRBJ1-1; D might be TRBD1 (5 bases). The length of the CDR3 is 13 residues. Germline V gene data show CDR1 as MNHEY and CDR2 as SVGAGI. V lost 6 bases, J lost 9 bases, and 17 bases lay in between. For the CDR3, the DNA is TGTGCCAGCAGGACCGGGGACGAAACAAAAGCTTTCTTT. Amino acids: CASRTGDETKAFF.

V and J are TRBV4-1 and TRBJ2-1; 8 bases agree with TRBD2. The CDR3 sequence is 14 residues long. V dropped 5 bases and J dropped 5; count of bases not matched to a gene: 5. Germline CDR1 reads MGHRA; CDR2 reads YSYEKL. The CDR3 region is CASSVLAEHNEQFF. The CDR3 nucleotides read TGCGCCAGCAGCGTACTAGCGGAGCACAATGAGCAGTTCTTC.

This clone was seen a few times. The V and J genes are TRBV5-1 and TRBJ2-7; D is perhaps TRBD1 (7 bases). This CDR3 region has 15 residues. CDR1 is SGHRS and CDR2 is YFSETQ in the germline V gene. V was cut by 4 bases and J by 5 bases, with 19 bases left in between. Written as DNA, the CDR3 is TGCGCCAGCAGCGTGGCGGCTCAGGGGGGAAACGAGCAGTACTTC. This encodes CASSVAAQGGNEQYF.

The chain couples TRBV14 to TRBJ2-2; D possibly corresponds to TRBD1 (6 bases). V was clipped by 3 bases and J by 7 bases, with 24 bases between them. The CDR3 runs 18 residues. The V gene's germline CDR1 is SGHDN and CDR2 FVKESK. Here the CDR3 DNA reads TGTGCCAGCAGCCACTCAACAGGGAATGTTCGGTTGGGCGGGGAGCTGTTTTTT. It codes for CASSHSTGNVRLGGELFF.

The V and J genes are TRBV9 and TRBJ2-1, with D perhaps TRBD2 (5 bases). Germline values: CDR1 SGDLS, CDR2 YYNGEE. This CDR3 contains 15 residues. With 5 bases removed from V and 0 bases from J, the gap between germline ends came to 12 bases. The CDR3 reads CASSRDGSSYNEQFF. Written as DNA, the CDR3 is TGTGCCAGCAGTCGCGATGGGAGCTCCTACAATGAGCAGTTCTTC.

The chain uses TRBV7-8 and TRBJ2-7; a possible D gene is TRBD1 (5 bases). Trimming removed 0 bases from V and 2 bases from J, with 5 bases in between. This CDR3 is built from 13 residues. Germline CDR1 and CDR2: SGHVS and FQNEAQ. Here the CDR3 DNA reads TGTGCCAGCAGCTTAGCAGGGGCCTACGAGCAGTACTTC. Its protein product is CASSLAGAYEQYF.

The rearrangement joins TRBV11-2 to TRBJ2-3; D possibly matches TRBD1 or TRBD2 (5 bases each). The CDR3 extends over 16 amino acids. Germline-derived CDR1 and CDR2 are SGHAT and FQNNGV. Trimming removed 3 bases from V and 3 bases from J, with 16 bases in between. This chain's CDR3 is CASSFTWGSPTDTQYF. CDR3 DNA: TGTGCCAGCAGCTTTACCTGGGGGAGTCCGACAGATACGCAGTATTTT.

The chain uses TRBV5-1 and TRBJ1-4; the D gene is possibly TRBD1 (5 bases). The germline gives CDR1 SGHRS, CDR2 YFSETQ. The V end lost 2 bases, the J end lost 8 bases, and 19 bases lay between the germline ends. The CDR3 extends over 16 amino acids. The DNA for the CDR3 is TGCGCCAGCAGCTTCGAGGGGTTGATTGGTCGAGAAAAACTGTTTTTT. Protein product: CASSFEGLIGREKLFF.

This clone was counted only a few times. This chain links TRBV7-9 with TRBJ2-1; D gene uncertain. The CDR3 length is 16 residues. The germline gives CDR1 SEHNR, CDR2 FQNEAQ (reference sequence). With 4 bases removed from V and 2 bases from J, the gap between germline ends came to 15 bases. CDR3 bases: TGTGCCAGCAGCTCCACCGACGCCCCCCCCTACAATGAGCAGTTCTTC. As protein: CASSSTDAPPYNEQFF.

CDR3 sequence: CASSSGLAVGSQYF. CDR3 coding DNA: TGTGCCAGCAGCTCGGGACTAGCGGTCGGGTCCCAGTACTTC. The chain uses TRBV7-9 and TRBJ2-5; 11 nucleotides agree with TRBD2. From germline, CDR1 is SEHNR and CDR2 FQNEAQ (reference sequence). With V trimmed by 4 bases and J by 9 bases, 7 bases remained unmatched. The CDR3 sequence is 14 residues long.

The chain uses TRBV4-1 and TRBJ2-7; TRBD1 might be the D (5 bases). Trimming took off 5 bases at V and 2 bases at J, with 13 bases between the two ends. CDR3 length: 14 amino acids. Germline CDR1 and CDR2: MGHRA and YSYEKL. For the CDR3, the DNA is TGCGCCAGCAGCTCTCGTACAGGACCCTACGAGCAGTACTTC. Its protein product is CASSSRTGPYEQYF.

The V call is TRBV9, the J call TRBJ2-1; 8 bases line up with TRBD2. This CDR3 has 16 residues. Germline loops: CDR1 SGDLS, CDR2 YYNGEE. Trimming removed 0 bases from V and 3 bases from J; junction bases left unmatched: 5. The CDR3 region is CASSVGAGVGYNEQFF. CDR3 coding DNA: TGTGCCAGCAGCGTAGGAGCGGGAGTCGGCTACAATGAGCAGTTCTTC.

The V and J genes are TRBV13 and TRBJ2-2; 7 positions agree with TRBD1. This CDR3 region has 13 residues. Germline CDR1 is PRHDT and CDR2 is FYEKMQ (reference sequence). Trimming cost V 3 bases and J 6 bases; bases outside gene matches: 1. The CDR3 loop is CASSLGQPGELFF. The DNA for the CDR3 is TGTGCCAGCAGCTTGGGACAGCCCGGGGAGCTGTTTTTT. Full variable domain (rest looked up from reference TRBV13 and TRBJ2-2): AAGVIQSPRHLIKEKRETATLKCYPIPRHDTVYWYQQGPGQDPQFLISFYEKMQSDKGSIPDRFSAQQFSDYHSELNMSSLELGDSALYFCASSLGQPGELFFGEGSRLTVL.

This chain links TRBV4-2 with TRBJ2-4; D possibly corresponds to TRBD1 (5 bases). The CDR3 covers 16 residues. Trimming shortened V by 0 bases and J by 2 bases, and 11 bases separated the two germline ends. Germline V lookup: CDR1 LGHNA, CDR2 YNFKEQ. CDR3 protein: CASSQEVADTKNIQYF. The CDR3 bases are TGTGCCAGCAGCCAAGAGGTGGCGGACACCAAAAACATTCAGTACTTC.

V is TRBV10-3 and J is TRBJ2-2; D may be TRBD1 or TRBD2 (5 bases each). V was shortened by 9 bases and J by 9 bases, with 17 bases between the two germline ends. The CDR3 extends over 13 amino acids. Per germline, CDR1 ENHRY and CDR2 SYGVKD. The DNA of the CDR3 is TGTGCCATGTCCGGGACGGAAGATTGGGAGCTGTTTTTT. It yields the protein CAMSGTEDWELFF.

The CDR3 region has the DNA TGTGCCAGCAGTGGTTGGGGACTAGGACAAGAGACCCAGTACTTC. This sequence encodes CASSGWGLGQETQYF. The chain is built from TRBV25-1 and TRBJ2-5; 8 nucleotides align to TRBD2. The CDR3 spans 15 residues. The germline CDR1 and CDR2 sequences are MGHDK and SYGVNS. J was trimmed by 2 bases and V by 4 bases; bases with no gene match: 6.

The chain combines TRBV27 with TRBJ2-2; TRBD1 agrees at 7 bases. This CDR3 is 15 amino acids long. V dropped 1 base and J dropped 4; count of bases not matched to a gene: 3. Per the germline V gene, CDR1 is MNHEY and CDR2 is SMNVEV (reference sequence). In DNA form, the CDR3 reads TGTGCCAGCAGTTTATACCAGGGGGTCACCGGGGAGCTGTTTTTT. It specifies CASSLYQGVTGELFF.

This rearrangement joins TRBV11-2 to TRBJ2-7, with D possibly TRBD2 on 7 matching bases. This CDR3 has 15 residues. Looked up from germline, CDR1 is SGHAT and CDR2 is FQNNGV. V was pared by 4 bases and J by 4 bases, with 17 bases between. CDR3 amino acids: CASSSKGEGRYEQYF. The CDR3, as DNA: TGTGCCAGCAGCTCGAAGGGGGAGGGCCGATACGAGCAGTACTTC.

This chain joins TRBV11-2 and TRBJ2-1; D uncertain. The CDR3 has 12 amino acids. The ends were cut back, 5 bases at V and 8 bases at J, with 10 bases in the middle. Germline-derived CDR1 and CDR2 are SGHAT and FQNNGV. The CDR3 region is CASSAAGDEQFF. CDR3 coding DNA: TGTGCCAGCAGCGCGGCTGGGGATGAGCAGTTCTTC.

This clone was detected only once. In nucleotides, the CDR3 is TGTGCCAGCAGCTTCGCTGGCTCCTACGAGCAGTACTTC. Protein product: CASSFAGSYEQYF. The chain is built from TRBV11-2 and TRBJ2-7; D remains ambiguous. Trimming pared 3 bases from V and 0 bases from J, leaving 6 bases between. Germline V gene sequence: CDR1 SGHAT, CDR2 FQNNGV. CDR3 length equals 13 residues.

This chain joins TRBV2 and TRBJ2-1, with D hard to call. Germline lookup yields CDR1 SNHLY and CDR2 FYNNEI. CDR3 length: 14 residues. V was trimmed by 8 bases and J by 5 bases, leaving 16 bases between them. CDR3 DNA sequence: TGTGCCAGCCCTAAAGGAGCACGGCACAATGAGCAGTTCTTC. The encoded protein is CASPKGARHNEQFF.

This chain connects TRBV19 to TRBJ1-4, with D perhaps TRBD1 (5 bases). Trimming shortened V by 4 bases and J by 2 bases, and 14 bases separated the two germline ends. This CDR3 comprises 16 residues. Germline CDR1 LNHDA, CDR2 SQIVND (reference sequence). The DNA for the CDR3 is TGTGCCAGTAGTACCGAGTGGACACCTACTAATGAAAAACTGTTTTTT. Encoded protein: CASSTEWTPTNEKLFF.

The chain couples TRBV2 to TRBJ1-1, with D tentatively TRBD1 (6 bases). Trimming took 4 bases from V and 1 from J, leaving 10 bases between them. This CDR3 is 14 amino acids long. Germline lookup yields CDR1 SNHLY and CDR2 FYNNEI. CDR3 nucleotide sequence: TGTGCCAGCAGTGTTTGGACAGAGAACACTGAAGCTTTCTTT. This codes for CASSVWTENTEAFF.

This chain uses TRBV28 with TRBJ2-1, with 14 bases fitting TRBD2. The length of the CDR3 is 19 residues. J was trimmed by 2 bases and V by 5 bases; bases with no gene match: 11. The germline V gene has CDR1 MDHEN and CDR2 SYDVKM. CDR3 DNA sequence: TGTGCCAGCAGTCGCCCGGGACTAGCGGGAGAGGGGGCCTACAATGAGCAGTTCTTC. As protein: CASSRPGLAGEGAYNEQFF.

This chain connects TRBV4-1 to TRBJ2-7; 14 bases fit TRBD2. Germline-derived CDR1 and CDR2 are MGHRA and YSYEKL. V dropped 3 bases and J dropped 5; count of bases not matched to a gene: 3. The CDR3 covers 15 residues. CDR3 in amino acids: CASSQGGLAGDEQYF. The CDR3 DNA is TGCGCCAGCAGCCAGGGGGGACTAGCGGGAGACGAGCAGTACTTC.

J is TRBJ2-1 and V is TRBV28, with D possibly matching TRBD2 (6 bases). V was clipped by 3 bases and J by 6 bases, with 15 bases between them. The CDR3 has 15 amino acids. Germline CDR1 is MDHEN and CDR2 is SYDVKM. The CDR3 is CASSFLEGSSNEQFF. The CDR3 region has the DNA TGTGCCAGCAGTTTTCTGGAGGGATCATCCAATGAGCAGTTCTTC.

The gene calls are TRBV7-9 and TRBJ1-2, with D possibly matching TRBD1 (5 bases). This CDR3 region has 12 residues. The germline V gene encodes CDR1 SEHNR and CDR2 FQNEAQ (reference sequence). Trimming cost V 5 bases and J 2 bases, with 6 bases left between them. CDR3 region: CASSGDNYGYTF. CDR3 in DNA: TGTGCCAGCAGCGGGGACAACTATGGCTACACCTTC.

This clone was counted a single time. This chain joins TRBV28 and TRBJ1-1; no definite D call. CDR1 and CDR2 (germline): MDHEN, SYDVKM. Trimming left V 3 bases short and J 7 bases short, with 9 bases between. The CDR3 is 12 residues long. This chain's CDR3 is CASSFEGFEAFF. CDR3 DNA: TGTGCCAGCAGTTTCGAAGGGTTTGAAGCTTTCTTT.

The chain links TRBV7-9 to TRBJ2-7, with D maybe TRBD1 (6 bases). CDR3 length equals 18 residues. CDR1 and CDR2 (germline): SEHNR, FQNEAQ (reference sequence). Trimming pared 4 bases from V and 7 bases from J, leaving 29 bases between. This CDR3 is CASSSGQGLLGVLYEQYF. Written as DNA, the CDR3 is TGTGCCAGCAGCTCCGGTCAGGGGTTATTGGGGGTTCTTTATGAGCAGTACTTC.

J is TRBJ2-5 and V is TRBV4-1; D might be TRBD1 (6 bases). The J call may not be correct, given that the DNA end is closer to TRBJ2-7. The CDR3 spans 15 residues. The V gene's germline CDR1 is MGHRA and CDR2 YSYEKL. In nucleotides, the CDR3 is TGCGCCAGCAGCCGATTGGATACAGGGCCCTACGAGCAGTACTTC. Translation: CASSRLDTGPYEQYF.